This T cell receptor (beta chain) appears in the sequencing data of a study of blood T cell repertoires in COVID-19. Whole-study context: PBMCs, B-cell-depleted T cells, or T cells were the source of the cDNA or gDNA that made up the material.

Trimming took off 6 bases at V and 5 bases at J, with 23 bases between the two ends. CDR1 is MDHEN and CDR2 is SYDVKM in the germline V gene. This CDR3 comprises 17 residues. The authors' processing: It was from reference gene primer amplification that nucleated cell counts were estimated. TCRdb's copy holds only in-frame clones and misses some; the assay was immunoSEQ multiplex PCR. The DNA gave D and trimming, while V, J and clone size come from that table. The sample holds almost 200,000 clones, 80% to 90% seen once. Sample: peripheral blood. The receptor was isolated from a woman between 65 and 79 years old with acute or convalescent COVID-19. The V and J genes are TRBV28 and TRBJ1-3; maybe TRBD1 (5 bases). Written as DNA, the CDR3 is TGTGCCAGCAGCCCCCCTTACCGGGCCTCAGGGAGAAACACCATATATTTT. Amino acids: CASSPPYRASGRNTIYF. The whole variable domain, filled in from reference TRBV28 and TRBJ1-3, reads DVKVTQSSRYLVKRTGEKVFLECVQDMDHENMFWYRQDPGLGLRLIYFSYDVKMKEKGDIPEGYSVSREKKERFSLILESASTNQTSMYLCASSPPYRASGRNTIYFGEGSWLTVV.